This TCR beta chain was observed in a study of memory B cells and T cells in multiple sclerosis. CFSE-dim autoproliferating and CFSE-high non-proliferating T cells from unstimulated culture were sequenced separately. Pooled replicate wells came from around 50 million CFSE-labeled PBMCs cultured 7 days without stimulus. The data were produced by immunoSEQ multiplex PCR, yet TCRdb's version contains in-frame clones alone and is incomplete. The table lists roughly 45,000 clones, more than 65% of them singletons, with 1% to 1.3% in the top ten. Study observations and caveats: Clone-set sizes differed between compartments, so shared clonotype counts needed normalization.

The V gene lost 1 base and the J gene lost 7 bases, with 13 bases spanning the gap. This CDR3 contains 14 residues. Germline assignment: CDR1 LNHDA and CDR2 SQIVND (reference sequence). Concerning this clone itself: What it binds is unknown.

This TCR derives from a human donor with multiple sclerosis. The V and J genes are TRBV19 and TRBJ2-5, with unresolved D. Specimen: PBMCs from blood kept in culture. The CDR3 coding sequence is TGTGCCAGTAGTATAGCAGGCCCCTCAGGGACCCAGTACTTC. Its translation: CASSIAGPSGTQYF.